These 9 T cell receptor beta chains share one sample of origin, sequenced in a study of CXCR3-negative and CXCR3-positive naive CD8 T cells. No antigen has been identified for these receptors. Study-level points and caveats: TRB CDR3s were more hydrophobic in CXCR3-positive than in CXCR3-negative naive cells.

cDNA libraries for TRB were generated by 5' RACE incorporating UMI labels. Reprocessing the 5' RACE reads, TCRdb reports a single entry for every CDR3 protein and omits DNA. In all, the sample yields tens of thousands of distinct CDR3 sequences. The material sequenced was naive CXCR3+ CD8+ T cells from blood. Subset indicated: CD45RO-CCR7+CD27+CD95- naive CD8+ T cells expressing CXCR3 (TNR3+). These receptors were taken from a human donor in good health. Some clones in this sample may be carry-over from other donors' samples.

The CDR3 here is CSGQGGPTYEQYF. V usage is TRBV29-1 and J usage is TRBJ2-7; no DNA is available, so the TRBD1 call from TCRdb remains unchecked. The CDR3 extends over 13 amino acids. Germline-derived CDR1 and CDR2 are SQVTM and ANQGSEA.

The chain uses TRBV12-5 and TRBJ2-1; TCRdb calls TRBD2, which cannot be checked without DNA. Germline V gene sequence: CDR1 LGHNT, CDR2 FRNRAP. This CDR3 contains 15 residues. The chain's CDR3 is CASRESTTIGNEQFF.

The V and J genes are TRBV20-1 and TRBJ1-5; TCRdb's D call of TRBD1 is untestable without DNA. CDR3 length: 15 residues. Germline-derived CDR1 and CDR2 are DFQATT and SNEGSKA (reference sequence). The CDR3 reads CSAKRQGGGNQPQHF.

V is TRBV12-5 and J is TRBJ1-5; TCRdb's assignment of TRBD1 cannot be checked, as there is no DNA. CDR3 length equals 14 residues. The germline CDR1 and CDR2 sequences are LGHNT and FRNRAP. CDR3 loop: CASGEPGGWQPQHF.

The chain has TRBV20-1 and TRBJ2-7. The CDR3 covers 13 residues. CDR1 is DFQATT and CDR2 is SNEGSKA in the germline V gene (reference sequence). Here the CDR3 reads CSARDPKTYEQYF.

This sequence joins TRBV28 and TRBJ2-1; without DNA, the TCRdb call of TRBD2 cannot be checked. The CDR3 is made up of 16 amino acids. CDR1 and CDR2 (germline): MDHEN, SYDVKM. The CDR3 here is CASSFYAGDFLNEQFF.

The chain joins TRBV20-1 to TRBJ2-7. Per germline, CDR1 DFQATT and CDR2 SNEGSKA (reference sequence). CDR3 length equals 13 residues. Here the CDR3 reads CSARDLRDYEKYF.

The chain employs TRBV5-1 and TRBJ1-2. This CDR3 has 12 residues. Germline CDR1 reads SGHRS; CDR2 reads YFSETQ. The CDR3 loop is CASSLTRYGYTF.

This sequence joins TRBV2 and TRBJ2-1. The CDR3 totals 12 residues. CDR1 is SNHLY and CDR2 is FYNNEI in the germline V gene. CDR3 in amino acids: CFCLSSYNEQFF.